This T cell receptor (beta chain) emerged from a study of shared clonotypes between healthy human individuals. Whole-study results and caveats: Few donors restricted represented genetic and exposure-history diversity. Tissue TCR repertoires likely differ from these blood-only repertoires.

As defined, naive CD8 cells were CD45RO-negative and positively selected for CCR7, with terminally differentiated effector memory CD45RA+ cells excluded. Germline V gives CDR1 MNHNS, CDR2 SASEGT. With 1 base clipped from V and 4 bases from J, the junction kept 7 bases outside the gene matches. CDR3 length equals 15 residues. Sorted-subset replicate PCRs used about 200 ng DNA, about 30,000 T cell genomes. Assay: immunoSEQ multiplex PCR; the TCRdb copy retains only in-frame clones and omits some. Of 700,000 to 950,000 clones detected, roughly 96% appear once; the ten largest clones hold less than 0.25%. About this clone itself: No antigen is known for it.

What was sequenced was naive CD8+ T cells sorted from blood. The chain has TRBV6-1 and TRBJ2-7; TRBD1 agrees at 7 bases. The TCR was taken from a man aged 30 to 39 in good health. The CDR3 loop is CASSEEETGTYEQYF. CDR3 nucleotides: TGTGCCAGCAGTGAAGAGGAGACAGGGACATACGAGCAGTACTTC.